Listed here are 7 T cell receptor beta chains from one sample, sequenced in a study of blood T cell repertoires in COVID-19. Only in-frame clones appear in the TCRdb table, and some are missing; sequencing was by immunoSEQ multiplex PCR. The table lists 230,000 or so clones, approximately 84% of them singletons. The sample comprised peripheral blood. The origin of the receptors is a man aged 50 or older with active or convalescent COVID-19.

This chain joins TRBV10-3 and TRBJ1-3; D remains ambiguous. The germline gives CDR1 ENHRY, CDR2 SYGVKD. V lost 3 bases to trimming and J lost 0 bases, with 6 bases between them. The CDR3 sequence is 14 residues long. CDR3 residues: CAISDGVSGNTIYF. The CDR3 DNA sequence: TGTGCCATCAGTGACGGAGTCTCTGGAAACACCATATATTTT.

The rearrangement links TRBV6-4 to TRBJ2-3, with TRBD2 matching over 8 bases. Germline V gene sequence: CDR1 MRHNA, CDR2 SNTAGT. CDR3 length: 16 residues. The J segment lost 2 bases and the V segment lost 4 bases, leaving 8 bases of the junction unmatched. The DNA of the CDR3 is TGTGCCAGCAGTGCCGGATTAGCGGGGTTCACAGATACGCAGTATTTT. The encoded protein is CASSAGLAGFTDTQYF.

This clone was observed a few times. The CDR3 DNA sequence: TGTGCCAGTAGTCCTTTGGGGGCCTCATCGCCCCAGCATTTT. Translation gives CASSPLGASSPQHF. The J gene is TRBJ1-5, the V gene TRBV19; a possible D gene is TRBD1 (6 bases). The germline gives CDR1 LNHDA, CDR2 SQIVND (reference sequence). The V gene lost 5 bases and the J gene lost 9 bases, with 17 bases spanning the gap. The CDR3 is 14 amino acids.

The J gene is TRBJ2-2, the V gene TRBV18, with TRBD1 as a possible D gene (6 bases). Germline V gene lookup returns CDR1 KGHSH and CDR2 LQKENI. CDR3 length: 14 residues. Trimming removed 5 bases from V and 4 bases from J, with 11 bases in between. This CDR3 is CASSLQGSTGELFF. CDR3 sequence (DNA): TGTGCCAGCTCATTACAGGGAAGCACCGGGGAGCTGTTTTTT.

The gene calls are TRBV15 and TRBJ1-2; D gene unclear. V was shortened by 9 bases and J by 4 bases, with 21 bases between the two germline ends. Germline V CDR1 and CDR2: LNHNV, YYDKDF (reference sequence). The CDR3 sequence is 15 residues long. The CDR3: CATNSDLSRGYGYTF. In nucleotides, the CDR3 is TGTGCCACTAATTCTGACCTTAGTCGCGGCTATGGCTACACCTTC.

This chain joins TRBV5-4 and TRBJ2-7; 7 bases agree with TRBD1. This CDR3 is built from 13 residues. The V gene's germline CDR1 is SGHNT and CDR2 YYREEE (reference sequence). V was clipped by 5 bases and J by 2 bases; unmatched bases: 4. CDR3 in DNA: TGTGCCAGCAGTCGGGACAGAGCCTACGAGCAGTACTTC. This encodes CASSRDRAYEQYF.

This chain joins TRBV11-2 and TRBJ2-7, with 8 positions matching TRBD1. V lost 5 bases, J lost 4 bases, and 7 bases stayed unmatched. Per germline, CDR1 SGHAT and CDR2 FQNNGV. The CDR3 contains 14 residues. CDR3 residues: CASSEFGQGYEQYF. For the CDR3, the DNA is TGTGCCAGCAGCGAATTCGGACAGGGTTACGAGCAGTACTTC.